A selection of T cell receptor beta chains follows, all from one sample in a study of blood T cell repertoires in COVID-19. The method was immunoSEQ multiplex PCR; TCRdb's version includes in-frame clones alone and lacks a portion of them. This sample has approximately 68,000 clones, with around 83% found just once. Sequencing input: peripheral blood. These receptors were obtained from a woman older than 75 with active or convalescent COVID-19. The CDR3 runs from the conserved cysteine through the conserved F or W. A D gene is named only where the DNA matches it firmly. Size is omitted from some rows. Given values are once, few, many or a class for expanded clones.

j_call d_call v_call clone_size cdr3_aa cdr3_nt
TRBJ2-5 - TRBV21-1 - CASSTPIRRDRGLETQYF TGTGCCAGCAGCACCCCGATAAGGCGGGACAGGGGATTGGAGACCCAGTACTTC
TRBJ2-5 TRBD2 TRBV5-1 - CASSFREGETQYF TGCGCCAGCAGCTTCAGGGAGGGAGAGACCCAGTACTTC
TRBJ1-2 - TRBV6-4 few CASSLGPGTSNYGYTF TGTGCCAGCTCTCTAGGACCCGGGACAAGTAACTATGGCTACACCTTC
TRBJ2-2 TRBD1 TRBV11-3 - CASSSGQGVTGELFF TGTGCCAGCAGTTCAGGACAGGGTGTAACCGGGGAGCTGTTTTTT
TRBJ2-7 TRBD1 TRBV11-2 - CASSLGTGNYEQYF TGTGCCAGCAGCTTAGGGACAGGGAACTACGAGCAGTACTTC
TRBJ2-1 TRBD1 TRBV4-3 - CASSQSWVTGTAYNEQFF TGCGCCAGCAGCCAATCGTGGGTTACCGGGACAGCTTACAATGAGCAGTTCTTC
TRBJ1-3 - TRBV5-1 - CASSGGGSGNTIYF TGCGCCAGCTCTGGGGGCGGCTCTGGAAACACCATATATTTT
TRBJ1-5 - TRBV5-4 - CASSLVPGSNQPQHF TGTGCCAGCAGCTTGGTACCAGGGAGCAATCAGCCCCAGCATTTT
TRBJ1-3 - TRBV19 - CASSIKYETVGNTIYF TGTGCCAGTAGTATAAAGTATGAGACAGTTGGAAACACCATATATTTT
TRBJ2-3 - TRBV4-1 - CASSQVRSTDTQYF TGCGCCAGCAGCCAAGTCCGGAGCACAGATACGCAGTATTTT
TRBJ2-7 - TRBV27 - CASSLQQGLGEQYF TGTGCCAGCAGTCTTCAACAGGGTTTGGGCGAGCAGTACTTC
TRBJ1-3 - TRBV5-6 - CASSWGTGIRSGNTIYF TGTGCCAGCAGCTGGGGAACAGGGATAAGATCTGGAAACACCATATATTTT
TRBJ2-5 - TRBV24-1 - CATSESGRETQYF TGTGCCACCAGTGAATCAGGGCGCGAGACCCAGTACTTC
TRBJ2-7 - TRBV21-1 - CASSKAPQGPYYYEQYF TGTGCCAGCAGCAAAGCCCCTCAGGGCCCTTACTACTACGAGCAGTACTTC
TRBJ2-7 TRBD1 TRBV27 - CASSGQGFEQYF TGTGCCAGCAGTGGACAGGGCTTCGAGCAGTACTTC
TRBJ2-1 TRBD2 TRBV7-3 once CASSFSGGAYSNEQFF TGTGCCAGCAGCTTTAGCGGGGGGGCCTATAGCAATGAGCAGTTCTTC
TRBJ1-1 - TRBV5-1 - CASSLEEGAEAFF TGCGCCAGCAGCTTGGAGGAGGGTGCTGAAGCTTTCTTT
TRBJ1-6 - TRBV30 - CAWSYPGSYNSPLHF TGTGCCTGGAGTTACCCCGGCTCCTATAATTCACCCCTCCACTTT
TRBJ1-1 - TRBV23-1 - CASRLTRAREYTEAFF TGCGCCAGCAGGCTTACCAGGGCGCGGGAGTACACTGAAGCTTTCTTT
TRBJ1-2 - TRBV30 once CAWDPGEGYPLYGYTF TGTGCCTGGGATCCGGGGGAGGGGTATCCCCTCTATGGCTACACCTTC
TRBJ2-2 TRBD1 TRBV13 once CASSSPDRGNTGELFF TGTGCCAGCAGCTCTCCCGACAGGGGGAACACCGGGGAGCTGTTTTTT
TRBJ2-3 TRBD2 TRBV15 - CATSRPTSGGDLGTDTQYF TGTGCCACCAGCAGACCGACTAGCGGGGGGGACTTGGGCACAGATACGCAGTATTTT
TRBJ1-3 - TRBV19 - CASAVLDPGNTIYF TGTGCCAGTGCGGTTTTGGATCCTGGAAACACCATATATTTT
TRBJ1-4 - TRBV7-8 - CASSPVARGYNEKLFF TGTGCCAGCAGCCCGGTGGCGAGAGGGTATAATGAAAAACTGTTTTTT
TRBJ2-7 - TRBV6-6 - CASIPGHSYEQYF TGTGCCAGCATACCGGGTCATTCCTACGAGCAGTACTTC